This TCR beta chain was identified during a study of T cell responses to AZD1222 COVID-19 vaccine. Clones were sequenced by immunoSEQ multiplex PCR, and TCRdb holds only the in-frame ones, with some missing. The data contain around 130,000 clones, 89% of them singletons. V shed 5 bases and J shed 11 bases, with 13 bases lying between them. The CDR3 runs 12 residues. CDR1 LNHDA and CDR2 SQIVND come from the germline V gene (reference sequence). Recipients boosted at about 4 weeks or about 12 weeks are pooled. This sample comprised peripheral blood, obtained 28 days after the second AZD1222 dose. The clonotype comes from an adult who received the AZD1222 COVID-19 vaccine. The chain links TRBV19 to TRBJ1-3; D is unclear. The CDR3 loop reads CASSSGWAAIYF. The CDR3 DNA is TGTGCCAGTAGTTCCGGGTGGGCAGCCATATATTTT.